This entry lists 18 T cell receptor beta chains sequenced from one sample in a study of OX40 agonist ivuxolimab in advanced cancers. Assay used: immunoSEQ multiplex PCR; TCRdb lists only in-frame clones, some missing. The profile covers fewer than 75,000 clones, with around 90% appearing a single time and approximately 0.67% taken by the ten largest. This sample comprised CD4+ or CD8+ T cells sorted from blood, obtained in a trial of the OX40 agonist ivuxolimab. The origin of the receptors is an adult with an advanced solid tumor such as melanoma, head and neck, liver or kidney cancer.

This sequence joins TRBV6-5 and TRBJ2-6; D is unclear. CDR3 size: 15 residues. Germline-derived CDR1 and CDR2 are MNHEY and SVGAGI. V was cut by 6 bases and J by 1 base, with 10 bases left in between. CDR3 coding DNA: TGTGCCAGCAGGCGACACGGTTCTGGGGCCAACGTCCTGACTTTC. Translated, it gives CASRRHGSGANVLTF.

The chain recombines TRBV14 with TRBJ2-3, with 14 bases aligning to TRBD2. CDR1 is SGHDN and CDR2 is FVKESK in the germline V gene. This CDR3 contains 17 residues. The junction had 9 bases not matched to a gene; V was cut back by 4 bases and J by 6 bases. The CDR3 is CASSPRPRLAGGDTQYF. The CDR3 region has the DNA TGTGCCAGCAGCCCCCGGCCGCGACTAGCGGGAGGGGATACGCAGTATTTT.

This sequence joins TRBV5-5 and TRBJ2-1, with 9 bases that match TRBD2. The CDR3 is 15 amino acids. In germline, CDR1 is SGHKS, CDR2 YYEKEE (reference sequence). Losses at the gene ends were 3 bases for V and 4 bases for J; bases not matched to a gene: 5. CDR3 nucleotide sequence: TGTGCCAGCAGCTGGCGGGAGGGCGCATACAATGAGCAGTTCTTC. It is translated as CASSWREGAYNEQFF.

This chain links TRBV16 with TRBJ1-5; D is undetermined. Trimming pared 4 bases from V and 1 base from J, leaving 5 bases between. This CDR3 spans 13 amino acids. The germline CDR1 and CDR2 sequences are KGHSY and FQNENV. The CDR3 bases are TGTGCCAGCAGCCTCGGGAGCAATCAGCCCCAGCATTTT. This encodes CASSLGSNQPQHF.

The CDR3 region has the DNA TGTGCCAGCAGCCTTTTTTCCGGGCCGGGCTACAATGAGCAGTTCTTC. Translation: CASSLFSGPGYNEQFF. The chain couples TRBV11-2 to TRBJ2-1; D call uncertain. The CDR3 is 16 amino acids. CDR1 and CDR2 (germline): SGHAT, FQNNGV. V was trimmed by 5 bases and J by 3 bases, leaving 17 bases between them.

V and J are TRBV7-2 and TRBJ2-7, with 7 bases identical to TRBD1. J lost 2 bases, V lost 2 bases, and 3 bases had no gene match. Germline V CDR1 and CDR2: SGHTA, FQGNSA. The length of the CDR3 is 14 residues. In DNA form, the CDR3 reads TGTGCCAGCAGCTTAAACAGGGGCGCCTACGAGCAGTACTTC. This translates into CASSLNRGAYEQYF. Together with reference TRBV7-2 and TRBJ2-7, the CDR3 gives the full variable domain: GAGVSQSPSNKVTEKGKDVELRCDPISGHTALYWYRQSLGQGLEFLIYFQGNSAPDKSGLPSDRFSAERTGGSVSTLTIQRTQQEDSAVYLCASSLNRGAYEQYFGPGTRLTVT.

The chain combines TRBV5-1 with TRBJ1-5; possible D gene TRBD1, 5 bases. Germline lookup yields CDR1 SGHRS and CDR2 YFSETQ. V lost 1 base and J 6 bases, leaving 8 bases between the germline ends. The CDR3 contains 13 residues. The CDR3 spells CASSLTGGQPQHF. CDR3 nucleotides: TGCGCCAGCAGCTTGACGGGGGGTCAGCCCCAGCATTTT.

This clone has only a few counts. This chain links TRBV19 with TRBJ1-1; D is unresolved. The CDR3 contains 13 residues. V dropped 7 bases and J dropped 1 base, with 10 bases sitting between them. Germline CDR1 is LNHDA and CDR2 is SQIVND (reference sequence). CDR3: CASTAWENTEAFF. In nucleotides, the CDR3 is TGTGCCAGTACGGCATGGGAGAACACTGAAGCTTTCTTT.

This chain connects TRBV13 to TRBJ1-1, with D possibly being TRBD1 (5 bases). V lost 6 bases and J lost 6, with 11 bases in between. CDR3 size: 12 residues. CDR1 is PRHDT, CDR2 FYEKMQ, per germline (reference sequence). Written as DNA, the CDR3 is TGTGCCAGCAGGCTGGGGGACGCTGAAGCTTTCTTT. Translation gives CASRLGDAEAFF.

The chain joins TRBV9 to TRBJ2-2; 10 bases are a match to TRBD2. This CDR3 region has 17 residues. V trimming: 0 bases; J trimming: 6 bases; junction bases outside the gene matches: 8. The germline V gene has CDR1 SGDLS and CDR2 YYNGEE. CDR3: CASSVAPPSGSAGELFF. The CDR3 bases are TGTGCCAGCAGCGTAGCCCCCCCTAGCGGGAGCGCCGGGGAGCTGTTTTTT.

This CDR3 is CAWSVGGGGYTF. In nucleotides, the CDR3 is TGTGCCTGGAGTGTCGGCGGGGGAGGCTACACCTTC. This chain uses TRBV30 with TRBJ1-2; D may be TRBD1 (5 bases). The CDR3 consists of 12 residues. CDR1 is GTSNPN, CDR2 SVGIG, per germline (reference sequence). V was pared by 0 bases and J by 8 bases, with 10 bases between.

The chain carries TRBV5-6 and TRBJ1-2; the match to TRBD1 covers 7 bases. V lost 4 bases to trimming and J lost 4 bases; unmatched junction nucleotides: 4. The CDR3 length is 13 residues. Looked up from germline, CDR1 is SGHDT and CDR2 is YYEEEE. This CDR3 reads CASSPKGAYGYTF. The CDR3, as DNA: TGTGCCAGCAGCCCCAAGGGGGCCTATGGCTACACCTTC.

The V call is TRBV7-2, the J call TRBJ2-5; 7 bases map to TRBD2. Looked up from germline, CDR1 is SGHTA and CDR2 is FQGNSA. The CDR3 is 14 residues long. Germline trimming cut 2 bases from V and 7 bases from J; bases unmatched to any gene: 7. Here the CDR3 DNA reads TGTGCCAGCAGCTTATTCAGCGGGACGGGGACCCAGTACTTC. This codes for CASSLFSGTGTQYF.

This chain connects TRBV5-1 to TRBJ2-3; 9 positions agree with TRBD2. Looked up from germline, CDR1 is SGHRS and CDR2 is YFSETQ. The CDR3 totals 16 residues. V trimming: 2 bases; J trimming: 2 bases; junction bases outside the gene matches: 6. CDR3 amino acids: CASSFGGRVPTDTQYF. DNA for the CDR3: TGCGCCAGCAGCTTTGGCGGGAGGGTACCCACAGATACGCAGTATTTT. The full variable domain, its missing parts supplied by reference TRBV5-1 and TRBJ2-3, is KAGVTQTPRYLIKTRGQQVTLSCSPISGHRSVSWYQQTPGQGLQFLFEYFSETQRNKGNFPGRFSGRQFSNSRSEMNVSTLELGDSALYLCASSFGGRVPTDTQYFGPGTRLTVL.

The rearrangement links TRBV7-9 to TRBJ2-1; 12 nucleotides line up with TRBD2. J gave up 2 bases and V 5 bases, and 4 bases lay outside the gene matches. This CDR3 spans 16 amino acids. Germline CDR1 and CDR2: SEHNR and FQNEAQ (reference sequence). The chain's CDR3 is CASSPWTSGAYNEQFF. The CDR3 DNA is TGTGCCAGCAGCCCTTGGACTAGCGGGGCCTACAATGAGCAGTTCTTC.

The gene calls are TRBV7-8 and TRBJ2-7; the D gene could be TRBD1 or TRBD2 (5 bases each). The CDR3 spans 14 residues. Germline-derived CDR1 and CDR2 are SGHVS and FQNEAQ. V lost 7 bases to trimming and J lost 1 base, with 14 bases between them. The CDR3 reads CASTPGTGSYEQYF. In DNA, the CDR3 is TGTGCCAGCACGCCCGGGACCGGATCCTACGAGCAGTACTTC.

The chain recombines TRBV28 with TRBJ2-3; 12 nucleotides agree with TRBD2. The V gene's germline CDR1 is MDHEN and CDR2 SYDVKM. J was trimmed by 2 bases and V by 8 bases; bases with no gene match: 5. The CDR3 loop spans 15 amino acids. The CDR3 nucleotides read TGTGCCAGCGGGCTAGCGGGAGGGAACACAGATACGCAGTATTTT. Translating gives CASGLAGGNTDTQYF.

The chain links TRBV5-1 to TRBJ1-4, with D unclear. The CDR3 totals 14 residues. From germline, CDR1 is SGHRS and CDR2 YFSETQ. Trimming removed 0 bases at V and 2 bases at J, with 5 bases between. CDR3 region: CASSLAGTNEKLFF. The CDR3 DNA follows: TGCGCCAGCAGCTTGGCCGGGACTAATGAAAAACTGTTTTTT.